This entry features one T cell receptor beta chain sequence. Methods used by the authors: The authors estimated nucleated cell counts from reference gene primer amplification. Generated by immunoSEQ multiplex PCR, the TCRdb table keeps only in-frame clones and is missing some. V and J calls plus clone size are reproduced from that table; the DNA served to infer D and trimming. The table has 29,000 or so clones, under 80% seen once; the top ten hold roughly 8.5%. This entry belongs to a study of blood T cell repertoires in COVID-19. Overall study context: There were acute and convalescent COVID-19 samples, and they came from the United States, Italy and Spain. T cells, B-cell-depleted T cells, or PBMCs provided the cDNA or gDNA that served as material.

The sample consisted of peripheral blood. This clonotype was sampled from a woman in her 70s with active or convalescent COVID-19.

CDR3 residues: CASSRGLAGGTGELFF. In DNA form, the CDR3 reads TGTGCCAGCAGTCGCGGACTAGCGGGAGGTACCGGGGAGCTGTTTTTT. The chain recombines TRBV28 with TRBJ2-2; 14 bases fit TRBD2. Germline trimming cut 5 bases from V and 5 bases from J; bases unmatched to any gene: 4. Germline V gene data show CDR1 as MDHEN and CDR2 as SYDVKM. CDR3 length equals 16 residues.